These 17 T cell receptor beta chains were all obtained from the same sample, sequenced in a study of shared clonotypes between healthy human individuals. The data were produced by immunoSEQ multiplex PCR, yet TCRdb's version contains in-frame clones alone and is incomplete. The sample lists about 340,000 clones; less than 75% were seen once. The sequencing input was memory CD4+ T cells sorted from blood. Subset in this sample: CD45RA-negative fraction. Source of these receptors: a man younger than 40 in good health.

The chain employs TRBV30 and TRBJ2-7, with TRBD2 matching 10 bases. Looked up from germline, CDR1 is GTSNPN and CDR2 is SVGIG (reference sequence). With V trimmed by 4 bases and J by 4 bases, 1 base remained unmatched. The CDR3 runs to 12 residues. The CDR3 loop reads CAWTSGGYEQYF. The CDR3, as DNA: TGTGCCTGGACTAGCGGGGGTTACGAGCAGTACTTC.

V and J are TRBV30 and TRBJ1-4; D is undetermined. CDR1 is GTSNPN and CDR2 is SVGIG in the germline V gene (reference sequence). The CDR3 consists of 15 residues. Trimming left V 2 bases short and J 0 bases short, with 10 bases between. CDR3 DNA sequence: TGTGCCTGGAGTTATATGGACCCAACTAATGAAAAACTGTTTTTT. It is translated as CAWSYMDPTNEKLFF.

This clone was detected a few times. The rearrangement joins TRBV10-3 to TRBJ2-3; D may correspond to TRBD1 or TRBD2 (6 bases each). The ends were cut back, 0 bases at V and 0 bases at J, with 16 bases in the middle. Germline V gene data show CDR1 as ENHRY and CDR2 as SYGVKD. The CDR3 covers 18 residues. The CDR3 bases are TGTGCCATCAGTGAGTCGCCAGGGGCAGGGACTAGCACAGATACGCAGTATTTT. Its translation is CAISESPGAGTSTDTQYF.

This rearrangement joins TRBV7-2 to TRBJ1-4; 9 bases fit TRBD1. The CDR3 loop spans 15 amino acids. The V gene end was trimmed by 1 base and the J gene end by 5 bases; junction bases not matched to a gene: 2. Germline V gene sequence: CDR1 SGHTA, CDR2 FQGNSA. In nucleotides, the CDR3 is TGTGCCAGCAGCTTAGGTGGGACAGGGAATGAAAAACTGTTTTTT. This encodes CASSLGGTGNEKLFF. Drawing the rest from reference TRBV7-2 and TRBJ1-4, the complete variable domain is GAGVSQSPSNKVTEKGKDVELRCDPISGHTALYWYRQSLGQGLEFLIYFQGNSAPDKSGLPSDRFSAERTGGSVSTLTIQRTQQEDSAVYLCASSLGGTGNEKLFFGSGTQLSVL.

CDR3 region: CASSVGSGSSYEQYF. DNA for the CDR3: TGTGCCAGCAGTGTTGGTAGCGGGAGCTCCTACGAGCAGTACTTC. The chain links TRBV6-1 to TRBJ2-7, with 9 positions matching TRBD2. The CDR3 consists of 15 residues. Unmatched junction bases numbered 4, after V lost 4 bases and J lost 0 bases. CDR1 MNHNS and CDR2 SASEGT come from the germline V gene.

The chain links TRBV7-9 to TRBJ1-1, with 8 bases lining up with TRBD1. V shed 5 bases and J 0 bases; nucleotides not matched to a gene: 8. Germline assignment: CDR1 SEHNR and CDR2 FQNEAQ (reference sequence). This CDR3 is 16 amino acids long. The CDR3 DNA reads as TGTGCCAGCAGCCCCCGACAGGGGAGCATGAACACTGAAGCTTTCTTT. Its protein is CASSPRQGSMNTEAFF.

V and J are TRBV5-1 and TRBJ2-6; no definite D call. Looked up from germline, CDR1 is SGHRS and CDR2 is YFSETQ. V lost 3 bases and J 3 bases, leaving 13 bases between the germline ends. The CDR3 has 16 residues. CDR3: CASSSGNIVGANVLTF. The DNA of the CDR3 is TGCGCCAGCAGCTCCGGAAACATCGTTGGGGCCAACGTCCTGACTTTC.

The V and J genes are TRBV18 and TRBJ2-7; no definite D call. The length of the CDR3 is 13 residues. CDR1 KGHSH and CDR2 LQKENI come from the germline V gene. V lost 0 bases and J 7 bases, leaving 10 bases between the germline ends. Here the CDR3 DNA reads TGTGCCAGCTCACCACCGAGCCTCCGGGAGCAGTACTTC. Protein sequence: CASSPPSLREQYF. Drawing the rest from reference TRBV18 and TRBJ2-7, the complete variable domain is NAGVMQNPRHLVRRRGQEARLRCSPMKGHSHVYWYRQLPEEGLKFMVYLQKENIIDESGMPKERFSAEFPKEGPSILRIQQVVRGDSAAYFCASSPPSLREQYFGPGTRLTVT.

On this clone itself: One junction end does not reproduce the germline sequence, and a read error may be involved. The chain combines TRBV28 with TRBJ2-2; D is unresolved. The CDR3 totals 17 residues. Germline CDR1 is MDHEN and CDR2 is SYDVKM. This chain's CDR3 is CASRLSGYRGYTGELFF. CDR3 DNA sequence: TGTGCCAGCAGGTTATCCGGCTACCGAGGTTACACCGGGGAGCTGTTTTTT.

The V call is TRBV2, the J call TRBJ2-1; D not resolved. From germline, CDR1 is SNHLY and CDR2 FYNNEI. V gave up 4 bases and J gave up 3 bases, with 7 bases separating them. The CDR3 spans 13 residues. As DNA, the CDR3 is TGTGCCAGCAGTGCGTATGGCTACAATGAGCAGTTCTTC. Protein product: CASSAYGYNEQFF.

This chain connects TRBV5-1 to TRBJ1-1; D is possibly TRBD1 (5 bases). The V end was cut by 0 bases, the J end by 5 bases, with 11 bases between. CDR1 and CDR2 from the germline V gene are SGHRS and YFSETQ. This CDR3 spans 14 amino acids. CDR3 amino acids: CASSLDRLGTEAFF. DNA for the CDR3: TGCGCCAGCAGCTTGGACAGGTTAGGGACTGAAGCTTTCTTT.

The gene calls are TRBV2 and TRBJ2-2; the D gene is possibly TRBD2 (6 bases). With 6 bases removed from V and 5 bases from J, the gap between germline ends came to 16 bases. This CDR3 comprises 15 residues. Germline values: CDR1 SNHLY, CDR2 FYNNEI. CDR3 in DNA: TGTGCCAGCAGGCCGGACTACTCCTCGACCGGGGAGCTGTTTTTT. Residues: CASRPDYSSTGELFF. Looking up the rest from reference TRBV2 and TRBJ2-2 gives the full variable domain: EPEVTQTPSHQVTQMGQEVILRCVPISNHLYFYWYRQILGQKVEFLVSFYNNEISEKSEIFDDQFSVERPDGSNFTLKIRSTKLEDSAMYFCASRPDYSSTGELFFGEGSRLTVL.

The chain carries TRBV10-1 and TRBJ2-1; D might be TRBD2 (5 bases). CDR3 length: 16 residues. Germline CDR1 is WNHNN and CDR2 is SYGVQD (reference sequence). Trimming pared 3 bases from V and 1 base from J, leaving 13 bases between. CDR3 in DNA: TGCGCCAGCAGTGACCACCGTTCGGGGTCCTACAATGAGCAGTTCTTC. Its protein product is CASSDHRSGSYNEQFF.

The V gene is TRBV5-1, the J gene TRBJ1-2, with 10 bases aligning to TRBD1. Germline CDR1 and CDR2: SGHRS and YFSETQ. The V gene end was trimmed by 4 bases and the J gene end by 8 bases; junction bases not matched to a gene: 14. This CDR3 spans 16 amino acids. The CDR3 here is CASSGNSGTGAVGYTF. CDR3 nucleotide sequence: TGCGCCAGCAGCGGAAATTCCGGGACAGGGGCGGTGGGCTACACCTTC.

This clone was picked up one time. The chain recombines TRBV28 with TRBJ1-2, with D unclear. This CDR3 is built from 8 residues. Germline V gives CDR1 MDHEN, CDR2 SYDVKM. V was shortened by 8 bases and J by 12 bases, with 7 bases between the two germline ends. CDR3 nucleotide sequence: TGTGCCAGCCCGGACCACACCTTC. Encoded protein: CASPDHTF.

This clone was seen many times. This sequence joins TRBV27 and TRBJ2-7; 10 bases line up with TRBD1. The V gene end was trimmed by 4 bases and the J gene end by 6 bases; junction bases not matched to a gene: 9. Germline V CDR1 and CDR2: MNHEY, SMNVEV (reference sequence). The CDR3 contains 15 residues. The CDR3 nucleotides are TGTGCCAGCAGTTCGACCCTAGGACAGGGGGTCGAGCAGTACTTC. Its translation is CASSSTLGQGVEQYF.

This clone is a singleton in its sample. The chain couples TRBV11-2 to TRBJ2-7; either TRBD1 or TRBD2 may supply D (5 bases each). Germline CDR1 reads SGHAT; CDR2 reads FQNNGV. Trimming removed 2 bases at V and 3 bases at J, with 11 bases between. CDR3 length: 14 residues. The DNA for the CDR3 is TGTGCCAGCAGCTTATTAACTAGGGGCTACGAGCAGTACTTC. This codes for CASSLLTRGYEQYF.